A single sample is the source of the 28 T cell receptor beta chains below, sequenced in a study of T cells after posttransplantation cyclophosphamide. Measured with immunoSEQ multiplex PCR; TCRdb has only the in-frame clones, and not every one. Of approximately 9,300 clones detected, about 89% appear once; the ten largest clones hold 4% to 5%. Control samples came 1 year after myeloablative marrow transplants with methotrexate plus calcineurin inhibitor. Material: PBMCs, obtained around 440 days after allogeneic stem cell transplant with calcineurin inhibitor and methotrexate. These receptors all come from a male patient aged 45 to 59 who received an allogeneic stem cell transplant from an unrelated donor, was CMV-positive, and had chronic GVHD only. Some T cells here may be from the graft donor.

CDR3 loop: CASSRGREANTGELFF. Written as DNA, the CDR3 is TGCGCCAGCAGCCGAGGACGGGAAGCGAACACCGGGGAGCTGTTTTTT. This chain joins TRBV4-1 and TRBJ2-2, with D possibly TRBD2 on 5 matching bases. V was pared by 4 bases and J by 0 bases, with 12 bases between. CDR1 and CDR2 (germline): MGHRA, YSYEKL. The CDR3 runs 16 residues.

The V and J genes are TRBV29-1 and TRBJ2-7, with TRBD1 matching over 9 bases. V shed 6 bases, J shed 1 base, and the junction held 7 bases outside the gene matches. CDR1 and CDR2 from the germline V gene are SQVTM and ANQGSEA. The CDR3 contains 14 residues. The DNA for the CDR3 is TGCAGCGTATGGACAGGGGCCGTATCCTACGAGCAGTACTTC. Its protein is CSVWTGAVSYEQYF.

For the CDR3, the DNA is TGTGCCAGCTCACCATCCGGACTAGCGGACTACGAGCAGTACTTC. Protein: CASSPSGLADYEQYF. This sequence joins TRBV18 and TRBJ2-7; 10 nucleotides align to TRBD2. Trimming at V came to 2 bases and at J to 3 bases, leaving 4 bases not matched to a gene. Germline V gene sequence: CDR1 KGHSH, CDR2 LQKENI. This CDR3 is built from 15 residues.

The V call is TRBV7-8, the J call TRBJ1-1; 7 bases are shared with TRBD1. The CDR3 has 17 residues. After removal of 5 bases from V and 3 bases from J, the junction contained 15 bases not matched to a gene. The germline V gene has CDR1 SGHVS and CDR2 FQNEAQ. The CDR3: CASSPRGAAGGYTEAFF. CDR3 DNA: TGTGCCAGCAGCCCCCGAGGGGCGGCAGGGGGGTACACTGAAGCTTTCTTT.

The chain carries TRBV7-9 and TRBJ1-2; 7 bases line up with TRBD1. V shed 1 base and J 8 bases; nucleotides not matched to a gene: 4. Germline lookup yields CDR1 SEHNR and CDR2 FQNEAQ (reference sequence). The CDR3 is 13 amino acids. CDR3 amino acids: CASSLVGTEGYTF. CDR3 bases: TGTGCCAGCAGCTTAGTTGGGACAGAGGGCTACACCTTC. Complete variable domain (other parts from reference TRBV7-9 and TRBJ1-2): DTGVSQNPRHKITKRGQNVTFRCDPISEHNRLYWYRQTLGQGPEFLTYFQNEAQLEKSRLLSDRFSAERPKGSFSTLEIQRTEQGDSAMYLCASSLVGTEGYTFGSGTRLTVV.

The rearrangement links TRBV5-1 to TRBJ2-7, with D unclear. Germline V lookup: CDR1 SGHRS, CDR2 YFSETQ. The germline V and J ends were trimmed by 1 base and 1 base, with 12 bases remaining between them. This CDR3 contains 15 residues. The CDR3 reads CASSLLPEDSYEQYF. The CDR3 coding sequence is TGCGCCAGCAGCTTGCTTCCAGAAGATTCCTACGAGCAGTACTTC.

This chain uses TRBV12-5 with TRBJ1-4, with 10 bases aligning to TRBD1. The CDR3 covers 18 residues. Germline CDR1 LGHNT, CDR2 FRNRAP. With V trimmed by 3 bases and J by 0 bases, 7 bases remained unmatched. CDR3 nucleotides: TGTGCTAGTGGTTTTATGGACAGGGGGACCACAACTAATGAAAAACTGTTTTTT. This codes for CASGFMDRGTTTNEKLFF.

Notes on this clone: The sample contains more than one DNA sequence encoding this CDR3. This chain joins TRBV5-5 and TRBJ2-5, with 8 bases matching TRBD1. The CDR3 sequence is 15 residues long. CDR1 SGHKS and CDR2 YYEKEE come from the germline V gene (reference sequence). Trimming at V came to 6 bases and at J to 4 bases, leaving 11 bases not matched to a gene. For the CDR3, the DNA is TGTGCCAGCACCAACCAGGGGGCGCTAGGAGAGACCCAGTACTTC. It is translated as CASTNQGALGETQYF.

The chain links TRBV7-8 to TRBJ1-6, with 9 bases fitting TRBD1. Germline CDR1 is SGHVS and CDR2 is FQNEAQ. The CDR3 totals 15 residues. J gave up 11 bases and V 5 bases, and 10 bases lay outside the gene matches. CDR3 coding DNA: TGTGCCAGCAGCCTGAAGCCGGGACAGGGCGCACCCCTCCACTTT. This gives the protein CASSLKPGQGAPLHF.

The chain uses TRBV7-9 and TRBJ2-5; D ambiguous. With the DNA end fitting TRBJ2-7 better, the J assignment may be wrong. The CDR3 runs to 13 residues. The V gene's germline CDR1 is SEHNR and CDR2 FQNEAQ (reference sequence). The CDR3 DNA reads as TGTGCCAGCAGCTTGGCGGCCCCCTACGAGCAGTACTTC. This gives the protein CASSLAAPYEQYF.

J is TRBJ2-1 and V is TRBV28, with D possibly matching TRBD1 (6 bases). Between the trimmed V and J ends, which lost 2 bases and 2 bases, there was a span of 10 bases. There are 15 residues in the CDR3. Germline V gives CDR1 MDHEN, CDR2 SYDVKM. The CDR3 DNA reads as TGTGCCAGCAGTTTAGACAGGTGGACCTACAATGAGCAGTTCTTC. It encodes CASSLDRWTYNEQFF.

The chain employs TRBV28 and TRBJ1-1; a possible D gene is TRBD1 (6 bases). The CDR3 has 13 residues. Germline CDR1 is MDHEN and CDR2 is SYDVKM. V shed 5 bases and J shed 0 bases, with 7 bases lying between them. Written as DNA, the CDR3 is TGTGCCAGCAGTGACAGGTTGAACACTGAAGCTTTCTTT. It specifies CASSDRLNTEAFF. Combining the CDR3 with reference TRBV28 and TRBJ1-1 gives the whole variable domain DVKVTQSSRYLVKRTGEKVFLECVQDMDHENMFWYRQDPGLGLRLIYFSYDVKMKEKGDIPEGYSVSREKKERFSLILESASTNQTSMYLCASSDRLNTEAFFGQGTRLTVV.

The chain couples TRBV2 to TRBJ2-5, with 9 bases aligning to TRBD2. The end of the DNA aligns better with TRBJ2-7, so the J call may be wrong. The CDR3 sequence is 14 residues long. CDR1 is SNHLY, CDR2 FYNNEI, per germline. The CDR3 nucleotides read TGTGCCACCAAGGGGGCGGGAGGGTCCTACGAGCAGTACTTC. Residues: CATKGAGGSYEQYF.

The chain has TRBV7-6 and TRBJ2-7, with unresolved D. The V and J ends lost 5 bases and 0 bases respectively, with 11 bases between them. Germline V gene lookup returns CDR1 SGHVS and CDR2 FNYEAQ. The CDR3 spans 14 residues. DNA of the CDR3: TGTGCCAGCAGCCCGGGTCGCTTCTCCTACGAGCAGTACTTC. This gives the protein CASSPGRFSYEQYF. Based on the CDR3 plus reference TRBV7-6 and TRBJ2-7, the full variable domain is GAGVSQSPRYKVTKRGQDVALRCDPISGHVSLYWYRQALGQGPEFLTYFNYEAQQDKSGLPNDRFSAERPEGSISTLTIQRTEQRDSAMYRCASSPGRFSYEQYFGPGTRLTVT.

A single count supports this clone. V gene TRBV2 combines with J gene TRBJ1-2, with TRBD1 matching 8 bases. Germline CDR1 SNHLY, CDR2 FYNNEI. V gave up 2 bases and J gave up 6 bases; unmatched junction bases: 11. This CDR3 has 16 amino acids. The CDR3 loop reads CASSELDRVDVHGYTF. The CDR3 DNA reads TGTGCCAGCAGTGAATTGGACAGGGTCGACGTGCATGGCTACACCTTC.

V and J are TRBV5-1 and TRBJ2-2; no firm D call. V lost 2 bases to trimming and J lost 3 bases, with 8 bases between them. This CDR3 is 14 amino acids long. Germline V gene lookup returns CDR1 SGHRS and CDR2 YFSETQ. The CDR3 DNA sequence: TGCGCCAGCAGCTTCGTGCGTTACACCGGGGAGCTGTTTTTT. It is translated as CASSFVRYTGELFF.

The CDR3 reads CASSMDRGGQPQHF. CDR3 DNA sequence: TGTGCCAGCAGCATGGACCGAGGGGGTCAGCCCCAGCATTTT. V gene TRBV6-1 combines with J gene TRBJ1-5; D is possibly TRBD1 (6 bases). The CDR3 length is 14 residues. Germline V gives CDR1 MNHNS, CDR2 SASEGT. Trimming removed 6 bases at V and 6 bases at J, with 15 bases between.

The chain couples TRBV19 to TRBJ1-1, with a weak D call TRBD1 (5 bases). V lost 7 bases to trimming and J lost 0 bases, with 15 bases between them. This CDR3 has 15 amino acids. Per germline, CDR1 LNHDA and CDR2 SQIVND (reference sequence). CDR3 bases: TGTGCCAGTACCCTGTCCGGGACTCTGAACACTGAAGCTTTCTTT. Translated, it gives CASTLSGTLNTEAFF.

V gene TRBV19 combines with J gene TRBJ2-1, with a tentative D call TRBD2 (7 bases). Looked up from germline, CDR1 is LNHDA and CDR2 is SQIVND (reference sequence). V was clipped by 6 bases and J by 5 bases, with 20 bases between them. The CDR3 extends over 16 amino acids. CDR3 DNA sequence: TGTGCCAGTAGGGGTCTTGGTGGGGGGGCCCACAATGAGCAGTTCTTC. Amino acids: CASRGLGGGAHNEQFF.

V usage is TRBV19 and J usage is TRBJ2-1, with 9 positions matching TRBD2. The CDR3 runs to 13 residues. With V trimmed by 5 bases and J by 7 bases, 3 bases remained unmatched. In germline, CDR1 is LNHDA, CDR2 SQIVND (reference sequence). CDR3 protein: CASSQAGGNEQFF. The CDR3 DNA follows: TGTGCCAGTAGTCAGGCGGGAGGGAATGAGCAGTTCTTC. Full variable domain (missing parts from reference TRBV19 and TRBJ2-1): DGGITQSPKYLFRKEGQNVTLSCEQNLNHDAMYWYRQDPGQGLRLIYYSQIVNDFQKGDIAEGYSVSREKKESFPLTVTSAQKNPTAFYLCASSQAGGNEQFFGPGTRLTVL.

The genes are TRBV7-2 and TRBJ1-1, with TRBD1 as a possible D gene (5 bases). The germline V gene encodes CDR1 SGHTA and CDR2 FQGNSA. V lost 4 bases and J 9 bases, leaving 15 bases between the germline ends. CDR3 length: 13 amino acids. This CDR3 is CASSSRGEDKAFF. The CDR3 bases are TGTGCCAGCAGCTCACGGGGGGAAGATAAAGCTTTCTTT.

The chain uses TRBV7-2 and TRBJ2-2; the match to TRBD1 covers 7 bases. The V segment lost 4 bases and the J segment 5 bases; nucleotides outside the gene matches: 10. The CDR3 length is 16 residues. Germline CDR1 and CDR2: SGHTA and FQGNSA. The chain's CDR3 is CASSSLDRVVTGELFF. The CDR3 region has the DNA TGTGCCAGCAGCTCCCTCGACAGGGTAGTAACCGGGGAGCTGTTTTTT.

The CDR3 sequence: CASSRVLNTEAFF. CDR3 nucleotide sequence: TGTGCCAGCAGCCGCGTGCTTAACACTGAAGCTTTCTTT. The chain joins TRBV7-6 to TRBJ1-1; D is unclear. CDR1 is SGHVS, CDR2 FNYEAQ, per germline. Trimming cost V 5 bases and J 2 bases, with 9 bases left between them. The CDR3 loop spans 13 amino acids.

The chain joins TRBV27 to TRBJ2-6, with D hard to call. The V end lost 2 bases, the J end lost 2 bases, and 7 bases lay between the germline ends. CDR1 is MNHEY, CDR2 SMNVEV, per germline (reference sequence). This CDR3 contains 15 residues. The CDR3 loop reads CASSLLPPGANVLTF. For the CDR3, the DNA is TGTGCCAGCAGTTTACTCCCCCCTGGGGCCAACGTCCTGACTTTC.

The chain links TRBV27 to TRBJ2-1; TRBD2 matches 8 bases. The germline CDR1 and CDR2 sequences are MNHEY and SMNVEV (reference sequence). The CDR3 sequence is 15 residues long. V shed 8 bases and J 9 bases; nucleotides not matched to a gene: 15. In nucleotides, the CDR3 is TGTGCCAGCTGGCCAGCGGGAGTATCTTTAGGTGAGCAGTTCTTC. Amino acid sequence: CASWPAGVSLGEQFF.

The V and J genes are TRBV5-1 and TRBJ2-2; 14 bases agree with TRBD2. V shed 3 bases and J 5 bases; nucleotides not matched to a gene: 3. Germline assignment: CDR1 SGHRS and CDR2 YFSETQ. This CDR3 region has 16 residues. The CDR3 nucleotides are TGCGCCAGCAGCTCGACTAGCGGGAGGGGGACCGGGGAGCTGTTTTTT. Amino acid sequence: CASSSTSGRGTGELFF. Full variable domain (rest looked up from reference TRBV5-1 and TRBJ2-2): KAGVTQTPRYLIKTRGQQVTLSCSPISGHRSVSWYQQTPGQGLQFLFEYFSETQRNKGNFPGRFSGRQFSNSRSEMNVSTLELGDSALYLCASSSTSGRGTGELFFGEGSRLTVL.

V usage is TRBV9 and J usage is TRBJ2-3; 11 bases line up with TRBD2. The germline V gene has CDR1 SGDLS and CDR2 YYNGEE. The CDR3 length is 15 residues. J gave up 2 bases and V 4 bases, and 3 bases lay outside the gene matches. The CDR3 here is CASSLAGGDTDTQYF. CDR3 sequence (DNA): TGTGCCAGCAGCTTAGCGGGGGGGGACACAGATACGCAGTATTTT. The whole variable domain, filled in from reference TRBV9 and TRBJ2-3, reads DSGVTQTPKHLITATGQRVTLRCSPRSGDLSVYWYQQSLDQGLQFLIQYYNGEERAKGNILERFSAQQFPDLHSELNLSSLELGDSALYFCASSLAGGDTDTQYFGPGTRLTVL.

The chain joins TRBV6-5 to TRBJ1-5, with a weak D call TRBD1 (6 bases). In germline, CDR1 is MNHEY, CDR2 SVGAGI. V lost 4 bases to trimming and J lost 6 bases, with 13 bases between them. This CDR3 contains 14 residues. The CDR3 bases are TGTGCCAGCAGTTCTACACAGGGTACTCAGCCCCAGCATTTT. Amino acids: CASSSTQGTQPQHF.